This TCR beta chain came from a study of T-cell memory formation after mild COVID-19. Study-level information: TCR clusters were mostly confined to one donor each.

With regard to this clonotype: Its antigen is not identified.

Regarding the study as a whole: Later expanders leaned CD4+, whereas day 15 to 85 contracting clones were balanced CD4/CD8. The appearance of some responding clones in pre-infection memory suggested that cross-reactive memory joined. Mostly located in CM and EM were contracting CD4+ clones, with contracting CD8+ clones located in EMRA.

TCRdb fed the 5' RACE reads into MiXCR, producing one record per CDR3 protein. The table records around 440,000 distinct CDR3 sequences, about 18% of them present only once. The CDR3 contains 16 residues. Trimming stripped 3 bases from V and 7 bases from J, with 20 bases between. Germline values: CDR1 SGHRS, CDR2 YFSETQ. The sample consisted of PBMCs or a T cell subset sorted from them (not recorded which). This sequence joins TRBV5-1 and TRBJ2-1; D is perhaps TRBD2 (5 bases). This receptor was identified in an adult woman who had mild COVID-19 (a few samples of this study predate the infection). Cell type and time point are not known. The CDR3: CASSSTAGVVGNEQFF. In DNA, the CDR3 is TGCGCCAGCAGCTCGACGGCCGGGGTGGTTGGGAATGAGCAGTTCTTC.